The 22 T cell receptor beta chains below were found in one sample sequenced in a study of blood T cell repertoires in COVID-19. Profiled with immunoSEQ multiplex PCR; TCRdb holds only in-frame clones, not every one. Of 400,000 to 500,000 clones detected, roughly 88% appear once; the ten largest clones hold 1.4%. The specimen was PBMCs or T cells enriched from blood (not recorded which). The receptors originated from a woman between 18 and 29 years old who had been exposed to COVID-19.

V gene TRBV4-1 combines with J gene TRBJ1-1, with a tentative D call TRBD1 (6 bases). Trimming removed 1 base from V and 10 bases from J, with 13 bases in between. CDR1 and CDR2 from the germline V gene are MGHRA and YSYEKL. The CDR3 consists of 13 residues. The chain's CDR3 is CASSQGGGLGAFF. DNA for the CDR3: TGCGCCAGCAGCCAAGGAGGGGGTTTGGGAGCTTTCTTT.

This chain connects TRBV7-2 to TRBJ2-7; D gene unclear. The V gene lost 4 bases and the J gene lost 6 bases, with 10 bases spanning the gap. This CDR3 contains 12 residues. Germline V lookup: CDR1 SGHTA, CDR2 FQGNSA. CDR3 in DNA: TGTGCCAGCAGCTCCCGGAGAGGCGAGCAGTACTTC. Protein product: CASSSRRGEQYF.

A single count supports this clone. V and J are TRBV18 and TRBJ2-1, with a possible D match to TRBD2 (6 bases). The CDR3 sequence is 16 residues long. Per the germline V gene, CDR1 is KGHSH and CDR2 is LQKENI. Trimming cost V 3 bases and J 2 bases, with 14 bases left between them. Here the CDR3 reads CASSPMGTATYNEQFF. The CDR3 DNA follows: TGTGCCAGCTCACCGATGGGGACTGCGACCTACAATGAGCAGTTCTTC.

The CDR3 sequence: CASSPNRGPGYEQYF. CDR3 nucleotide sequence: TGTGCCAGCAGCCCCAACAGGGGGCCGGGATACGAGCAGTACTTC. This rearrangement joins TRBV6-5 to TRBJ2-7; 9 bases align to TRBD1. CDR1 is MNHEY, CDR2 SVGAGI, per germline. CDR3 size: 15 residues. With V trimmed by 6 bases and J by 4 bases, 10 bases remained unmatched.

V gene TRBV3-1 (or the pseudogene TRBV3-2) combines with J gene TRBJ2-2; D not resolved. Germline V gene data show CDR1 as LGHDT and CDR2 as YNNKEL (reference sequence). Trimming left V 6 bases short and J 8 bases short, with 10 bases between. This CDR3 has 12 amino acids. This chain's CDR3 is CASRQVAGELFF. CDR3 DNA sequence: TGTGCCAGCAGGCAGGTCGCTGGGGAGCTGTTTTTT.

The genes are TRBV7-9 and TRBJ2-1; D remains ambiguous. The CDR3 is 14 amino acids. The V end was cut by 1 base, the J end by 5 bases, with 9 bases between. CDR1 SEHNR and CDR2 FQNEAQ come from the germline V gene (reference sequence). CDR3 in amino acids: CASSLVSVDNEQFF. DNA of the CDR3: TGTGCCAGCAGCTTAGTGTCGGTTGACAATGAGCAGTTCTTC. The full variable domain, with the rest looked up from reference TRBV7-9 and TRBJ2-1, is DTGVSQNPRHKITKRGQNVTFRCDPISEHNRLYWYRQTLGQGPEFLTYFQNEAQLEKSRLLSDRFSAERPKGSFSTLEIQRTEQGDSAMYLCASSLVSVDNEQFFGPGTRLTVL.

The chain uses TRBV7-9 and TRBJ1-1; D is undetermined. Germline V gives CDR1 SEHNR, CDR2 FQNEAQ (reference sequence). The V and J ends lost 5 bases and 6 bases respectively, with 10 bases between them. This CDR3 is built from 12 residues. The CDR3 is CASSRGGAEAFF. Here the CDR3 DNA reads TGTGCCAGCAGCCGGGGAGGTGCTGAAGCTTTCTTT.

This chain links TRBV7-2 with TRBJ2-7, with 12 bases matching TRBD2. CDR3 length equals 14 residues. Germline CDR1 is SGHTA and CDR2 is FQGNSA. The V gene end was trimmed by 1 base and the J gene end by 11 bases; junction bases not matched to a gene: 6. As DNA, the CDR3 is TGTGCCAGCAGCTTAGGACTAGCGGGAGATAAAAAGTACTTC. The encoded protein is CASSLGLAGDKKYF.

The chain uses TRBV13 and TRBJ1-2; no definite D call. The V gene's germline CDR1 is PRHDT and CDR2 FYEKMQ (reference sequence). This CDR3 has 15 residues. V was trimmed by 0 bases and J by 4 bases, leaving 12 bases between them. CDR3 DNA: TGTGCCAGCAGCTTAGGTCCTACAGACCCCTATGGCTACACCTTC. Protein product: CASSLGPTDPYGYTF. The whole variable domain, filled in from reference TRBV13 and TRBJ1-2, reads AAGVIQSPRHLIKEKRETATLKCYPIPRHDTVYWYQQGPGQDPQFLISFYEKMQSDKGSIPDRFSAQQFSDYHSELNMSSLELGDSALYFCASSLGPTDPYGYTFGSGTRLTVV.

The V call is TRBV4-3, the J call TRBJ2-5; D unresolved. CDR1 is LGHNA, CDR2 YSLEER, per germline. CDR3 length: 13 amino acids. Trimming took 3 bases from V and 2 from J, leaving 7 bases between them. CDR3 coding DNA: TGCGCCAGCAGCCAGACTTATCAAGAGACCCAGTACTTC. Its translation is CASSQTYQETQYF.

V usage is TRBV3-1 (or the pseudogene TRBV3-2) and J usage is TRBJ2-1; TRBD2 matches 9 bases. V lost 5 bases to trimming and J lost 3 bases; unmatched junction nucleotides: 20. The germline V gene encodes CDR1 LGHDT and CDR2 YNNKEL (reference sequence). The CDR3 is made up of 20 amino acids. The CDR3 coding sequence is TGTGCCAGCAGCAGCGCCTCCCGGGGTAGCGGGAGAGGGGGCTACAATGAGCAGTTCTTC. Amino acids: CASSSASRGSGRGGYNEQFF.

This chain joins TRBV28 and TRBJ2-7; 8 positions match TRBD1. The CDR3 spans 14 residues. Losses at the gene ends were 2 bases for V and 4 bases for J; bases not matched to a gene: 4. Germline assignment: CDR1 MDHEN and CDR2 SYDVKM. The CDR3 is CASSLDRGLYEQYF. The DNA for the CDR3 is TGTGCCAGCAGTTTAGACAGGGGACTTTACGAGCAGTACTTC.

V usage is TRBV11-3 and J usage is TRBJ2-1; D unclear. This CDR3 has 13 residues. Looked up from germline, CDR1 is SGHNT and CDR2 is YENEEA. Trimming took 1 base from V and 8 from J, leaving 9 bases between them. This CDR3 reads CASSLASPDEQFF. CDR3 DNA sequence: TGTGCCAGCAGCTTAGCTTCCCCCGATGAGCAGTTCTTC.

The rearrangement uses TRBV21-1 and TRBJ2-7; TRBD1 is the table's D call, not checked against the DNA. TRBV21-1 is annotated as a pseudogene. The CDR3 length is 16 residues. The CDR3 DNA is TGTGCCAGCAGCAAAGAGTTACAGGGACGTGCGTACGAGCAGTACTTC. Translation: CASSKELQGRAYEQYF.

The V call is TRBV18, the J call TRBJ1-6; 7 positions match TRBD1. The ends lost 6 bases at V and 7 bases at J; junction bases unmatched: 15. Per the germline V gene, CDR1 is KGHSH and CDR2 is LQKENI. This CDR3 spans 17 amino acids. CDR3 sequence: CASSPTGQNLWNSPLHF. CDR3 DNA: TGTGCCAGCTCGCCTACGGGACAGAACCTTTGGAATTCACCCCTCCACTTT.

The chain carries TRBV4-3 and TRBJ1-6, with D unresolved. The V end lost 0 bases, the J end lost 4 bases, and 10 bases lay between the germline ends. The CDR3 length is 16 residues. Germline-derived CDR1 and CDR2 are LGHNA and YSLEER. The CDR3 loop reads CASSQDPGGYNSPLHF. In DNA, the CDR3 is TGCGCCAGCAGCCAAGATCCAGGAGGGTATAATTCACCCCTCCACTTT.

The chain uses TRBV6-5 and TRBJ2-5, with D possibly matching TRBD2 (5 bases). The length of the CDR3 is 13 residues. The V and J ends lost 7 bases and 9 bases respectively, with 18 bases between them. CDR1 is MNHEY, CDR2 SVGAGI, per germline. The CDR3 DNA sequence: TGTGCCAGCACCACACCTGCGGGCGCGTCCCAGTACTTC. It encodes CASTTPAGASQYF.

CDR3: CASSPLSGASYEQYF. The CDR3, as DNA: TGTGCCAGCAGCCCTCTCTCCGGAGCCTCCTACGAGCAGTACTTC. The rearrangement uses TRBV7-2 and TRBJ2-7; no reliable D call. Trimming cost V 5 bases and J 0 bases, with 14 bases left between them. This CDR3 region has 15 residues. CDR1 SGHTA and CDR2 FQGNSA come from the germline V gene.

This clone has only a few counts. The V and J genes are TRBV4-1 and TRBJ2-7, with 9 bases that match TRBD1. Germline-derived CDR1 and CDR2 are MGHRA and YSYEKL. This CDR3 is 17 amino acids long. Trimming cost V 4 bases and J 1 base; bases outside gene matches: 11. CDR3 sequence (DNA): TGCGCCAGCAGCCGAGGTAGGGACAGGGAGAGATCCTACGAGCAGTACTTC. Protein: CASSRGRDRERSYEQYF.

This sequence joins TRBV29-1 and TRBJ2-2; 7 bases are shared with TRBD2. The CDR3 runs 14 residues. Germline V CDR1 and CDR2: SQVTM, ANQGSEA. V lost 7 bases to trimming and J lost 6 bases; unmatched junction nucleotides: 11. CDR3 in amino acids: CSAVTSVGSGELFF. CDR3 sequence (DNA): TGCAGCGCTGTTACTAGCGTCGGTTCCGGGGAGCTGTTTTTT.

The table lists this clone with many counts. In the same sample, other DNA sequences code for this CDR3. The V call is TRBV15, the J call TRBJ2-1; tentative D call: TRBD2 (5 bases). Germline loops: CDR1 LNHNV, CDR2 YYDKDF (reference sequence). Trimming removed 4 bases from V and 0 bases from J, with 7 bases in between. The CDR3 contains 14 residues. CDR3 coding DNA: TGTGCCACCAGCATTGGGAGCTCCTACAATGAGCAGTTCTTC. Its translation is CATSIGSSYNEQFF.

This sequence joins TRBV18 and TRBJ2-5; tentative D call: TRBD2 (6 bases). The ends were cut back, 3 bases at V and 0 bases at J, with 8 bases in the middle. The CDR3 loop spans 14 amino acids. Germline V lookup: CDR1 KGHSH, CDR2 LQKENI. The CDR3 sequence: CASSPGRYQETQYF. The CDR3 nucleotides are TGTGCCAGCTCACCGGGGAGGTACCAAGAGACCCAGTACTTC.